This TCR beta chain was profiled in a study of T-cell memory formation after mild COVID-19. Study-wide context: Each donor largely had its own TCR clusters.

This clonotype was counted between two and nine times. Germline CDR1 reads MNHEY; CDR2 reads SVGAGI. The CDR3 loop spans 15 amino acids. Trimming shortened V by 7 bases and J by 4 bases, and 17 bases separated the two germline ends. TCRdb reanalysed the 5' RACE reads using MiXCR and keeps one entry per CDR3 protein. The sample yields hundreds of thousands of distinct CDR3 sequences, approximately 18% seen once. The V gene is TRBV6-5, the J gene TRBJ2-1; a weak D match, TRBD2 (6 bases). The sequence was obtained from an adult woman who had mild COVID-19 (a few samples of this study predate the infection). Cell type and time point are not known. Sequencing input: PBMCs or a T cell subset sorted from them (not recorded which). CDR3 region: CASTPGAGRYNEQFF. The CDR3 coding sequence is TGTGCCAGCACCCCCGGGGCGGGACGGTACAATGAGCAGTTCTTC.